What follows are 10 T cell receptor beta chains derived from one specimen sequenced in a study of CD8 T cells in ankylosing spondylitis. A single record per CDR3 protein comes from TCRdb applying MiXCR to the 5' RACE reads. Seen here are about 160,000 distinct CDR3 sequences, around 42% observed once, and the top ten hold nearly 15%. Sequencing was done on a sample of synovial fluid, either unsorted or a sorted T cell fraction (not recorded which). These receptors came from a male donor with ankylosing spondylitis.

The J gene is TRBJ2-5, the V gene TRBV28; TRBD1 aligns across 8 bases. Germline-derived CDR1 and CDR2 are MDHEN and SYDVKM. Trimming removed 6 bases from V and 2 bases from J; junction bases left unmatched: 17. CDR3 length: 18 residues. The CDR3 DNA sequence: TGTGCCAGCAGCCCGGGCAGGGGGCTAACCCACGGGCAAGAGACCCAGTACTTC. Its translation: CASSPGRGLTHGQETQYF.

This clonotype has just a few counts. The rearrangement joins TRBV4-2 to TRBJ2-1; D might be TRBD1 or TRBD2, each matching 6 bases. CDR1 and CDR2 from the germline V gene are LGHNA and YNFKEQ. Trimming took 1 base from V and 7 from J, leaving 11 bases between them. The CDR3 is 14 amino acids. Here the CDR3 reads CASSQAGAQNEQFF. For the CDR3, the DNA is TGTGCCAGCAGCCAAGCGGGGGCGCAAAATGAGCAGTTCTTC.

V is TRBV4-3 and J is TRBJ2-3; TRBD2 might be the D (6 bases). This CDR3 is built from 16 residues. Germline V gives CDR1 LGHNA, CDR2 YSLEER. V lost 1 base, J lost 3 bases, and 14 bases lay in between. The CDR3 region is CASSQAGVWGTDTQYF. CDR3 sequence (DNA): TGCGCCAGCAGCCAAGCGGGGGTTTGGGGAACAGATACGCAGTATTTT.

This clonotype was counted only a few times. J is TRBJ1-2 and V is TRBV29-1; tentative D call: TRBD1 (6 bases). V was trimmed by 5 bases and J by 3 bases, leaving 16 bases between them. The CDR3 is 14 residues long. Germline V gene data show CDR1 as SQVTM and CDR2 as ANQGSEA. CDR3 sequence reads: CSVKTGEDHYGYTF. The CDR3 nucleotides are TGCAGCGTTAAGACAGGCGAGGACCACTATGGCTACACCTTC.

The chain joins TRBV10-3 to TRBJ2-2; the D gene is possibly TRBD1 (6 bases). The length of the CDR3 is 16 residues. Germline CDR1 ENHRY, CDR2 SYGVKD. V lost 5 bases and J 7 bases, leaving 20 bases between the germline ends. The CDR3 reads CAISKVRGVLIGELFF. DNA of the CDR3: TGTGCCATCAGTAAAGTCAGGGGAGTTCTTATCGGGGAGCTGTTTTTT.

The DNA for the CDR3 is TGTGCCAGCAGTGTCTCGTACGAGCAGTACTTC. Residues: CASSVSYEQYF. The genes are TRBV6-1 and TRBJ2-7; D is unresolved. With 4 bases removed from V and 4 bases from J, the gap between germline ends came to 5 bases. This CDR3 is 11 amino acids long. The germline V gene encodes CDR1 MNHNS and CDR2 SASEGT.

In DNA, the CDR3 is TGCGCCAGCAGCTTGATGGGAGTAAGCACAGATACGCAGTATTTT. This translates into CASSLMGVSTDTQYF. J is TRBJ2-3 and V is TRBV5-1; possibly TRBD2 for D (5 bases). The CDR3 totals 15 residues. Trimming removed 1 base from V and 0 bases from J, with 9 bases in between. CDR1 SGHRS and CDR2 YFSETQ come from the germline V gene.

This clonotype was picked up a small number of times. The CDR3 sequence is CASSPGHLNTGELFF. The CDR3 nucleotides are TGTGCCAGCAGCCCCGGACACCTGAACACCGGGGAGCTGTTTTTT. The chain recombines TRBV14 with TRBJ2-2; D perhaps matches TRBD1 (5 bases). CDR3 size: 15 residues. V was shortened by 4 bases and J by 1 base, with 10 bases between the two germline ends. In germline, CDR1 is SGHDN, CDR2 FVKESK. The full variable domain, with the rest looked up from reference TRBV14 and TRBJ2-2, is EAGVTQFPSHSVIEKGQTVTLRCDPISGHDNLYWYRRVMGKEIKFLLHFVKESKQDESGMPNNRFLAERTGGTYSTLKVQPAELEDSGVYFCASSPGHLNTGELFFGEGSRLTVL.

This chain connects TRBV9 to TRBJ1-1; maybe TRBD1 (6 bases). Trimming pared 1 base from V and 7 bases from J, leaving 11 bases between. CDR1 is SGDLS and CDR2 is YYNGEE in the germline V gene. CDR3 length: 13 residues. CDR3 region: CASSVNREGEAFF. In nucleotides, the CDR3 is TGTGCCAGCAGCGTAAACAGGGAAGGTGAAGCTTTCTTT.

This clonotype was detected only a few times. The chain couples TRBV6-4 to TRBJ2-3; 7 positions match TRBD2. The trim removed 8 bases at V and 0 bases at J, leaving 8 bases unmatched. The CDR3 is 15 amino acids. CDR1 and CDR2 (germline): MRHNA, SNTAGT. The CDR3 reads CASAYSGGSTDTQYF. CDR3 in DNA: TGTGCCAGCGCTTACTCGGGGGGTAGCACAGATACGCAGTATTTT.